The 30 T cell receptor beta chains reported below all come from one sample, sequenced in a study of blood T cell repertoires in COVID-19. Repertoires were generated with immunoSEQ multiplex PCR, while TCRdb's copy carries only in-frame clones and drops some. The repertoire consists of hundreds of thousands of clones, with 89% occurring once and the leading ten covering around an eighth. The material sequenced was peripheral blood. These receptors were taken from a woman aged 55-69 years with acute or convalescent COVID-19.

The J gene is TRBJ1-2, the V gene TRBV29-1, with TRBD1 as a possible D gene (6 bases). CDR3 length: 12 residues. V was cut by 2 bases and J by 8 bases, with 12 bases left in between. From germline, CDR1 is SQVTM and CDR2 ANQGSEA. CDR3 bases: TGCAGCGTTGAATTTAACAGGGCGGGCTACACCTTC. This gives the protein CSVEFNRAGYTF.

This chain joins TRBV29-1 and TRBJ1-2; D gene unclear. This CDR3 spans 11 amino acids. The ends were cut back, 3 bases at V and 5 bases at J, with 7 bases in the middle. CDR1 and CDR2 from the germline V gene are SQVTM and ANQGSEA. The DNA for the CDR3 is TGCAGCGTTGAGTGGCGGTATGGCTACACCTTC. Residues: CSVEWRYGYTF.

This clone was seen just once. This chain joins TRBV6-4 and TRBJ2-1; 9 bases are a match to TRBD1. V was clipped by 5 bases and J by 7 bases; unmatched bases: 9. The CDR3 is made up of 15 amino acids. Germline V gives CDR1 MRHNA, CDR2 SNTAGT. The CDR3 loop reads CASSMEQGAGNEQFF. CDR3 in DNA: TGTGCCAGCAGTATGGAACAGGGGGCAGGGAATGAGCAGTTCTTC.

The genes are TRBV27 and TRBJ2-5, with a weak D call TRBD2 (6 bases). The V gene lost 8 bases and the J gene lost 2 bases, with 15 bases spanning the gap. The V gene's germline CDR1 is MNHEY and CDR2 SMNVEV (reference sequence). This CDR3 has 14 residues. The CDR3 region has the DNA TGTGCCAGCGCAGGACGGGGGATTCAAGAGACCCAGTACTTC. Amino acids: CASAGRGIQETQYF.

The chain has TRBV11-2 and TRBJ2-7, with TRBD1 matching 7 bases. CDR1 is SGHAT and CDR2 is FQNNGV in the germline V gene. The J segment lost 5 bases and the V segment lost 5 bases, leaving 6 bases of the junction unmatched. The CDR3 sequence is 13 residues long. The CDR3 loop reads CASSPDRYDEQYF. The CDR3 DNA follows: TGTGCCAGCAGCCCGGACAGGTACGACGAGCAGTACTTC.

Worth noting for this clone: One end of the junction does not line up with germline, which may come from a read error. The J gene is TRBJ2-2, the V gene TRBV28; 7 nucleotides line up with TRBD1. In germline, CDR1 is MDHEN, CDR2 SYDVKM. This CDR3 spans 15 amino acids. CDR3 sequence reads: CACRGFGGGTGELFF. The CDR3 DNA follows: TGTGCCTGCAGGGGGTTTGGAGGTGGCACCGGGGAGCTGTTTTTT. The whole variable domain, filled in from reference TRBV28 and TRBJ2-2, reads DVKVTQSSRYLVKRTGEKVFLECVQDMDHENMFWYRQDPGLGLRLIYFSYDVKMKEKGDIPEGYSVSREKKERFSLILESASTNQTSMYLCACRGFGGGTGELFFGEGSRLTVL.

This clone appeared a single time. The chain has TRBV5-1 and TRBJ2-7; D is possibly TRBD2 (6 bases). This CDR3 has 15 residues. Germline assignment: CDR1 SGHRS and CDR2 YFSETQ. V lost 3 bases to trimming and J lost 3 bases, with 16 bases between them. The CDR3 bases are TGCGCCAGCAGCTCGCCCGGTAGCGGCTACTACGAGCAGTACTTC. Encoded protein: CASSSPGSGYYEQYF.

This sequence joins TRBV3-1 (or the pseudogene TRBV3-2) and TRBJ1-1; 8 bases fit TRBD1. CDR3 length: 14 residues. The germline V gene has CDR1 LGHDT and CDR2 YNNKEL (reference sequence). V lost 6 bases to trimming and J lost 5 bases; unmatched junction nucleotides: 8. The CDR3 loop reads CASSPRRGHTEAFF. The CDR3 DNA sequence: TGTGCCAGCAGTCCCCGCAGGGGGCATACTGAAGCTTTCTTT.

V is TRBV7-9 and J is TRBJ2-6; tentative D call: TRBD2 (6 bases). This CDR3 is built from 15 residues. Germline CDR1 reads SEHNR; CDR2 reads FQNEAQ (reference sequence). V was trimmed by 8 bases and J by 0 bases, leaving 11 bases between them. For the CDR3, the DNA is TGTGCCAGCGACAACGGGGGCTCTGGGGCCAACGTCCTGACTTTC. Translation gives CASDNGGSGANVLTF.

This chain joins TRBV18 and TRBJ2-5, with 7 positions matching TRBD2. From germline, CDR1 is KGHSH and CDR2 LQKENI. After removal of 6 bases from V and 1 base from J, the junction contained 11 bases not matched to a gene. This CDR3 has 16 amino acids. The CDR3 bases are TGTGCCAGCTCCCTAACAGCGGGGTCCACCCAAGAGACCCAGTACTTC. It encodes CASSLTAGSTQETQYF.

For the CDR3, the DNA is TGTGCCAGCAGCCTCGACAGGGCCTCTGGAAACACCATATATTTT. Translating it yields CASSLDRASGNTIYF. This chain connects TRBV5-8 to TRBJ1-3; 7 bases map to TRBD1. The CDR3 loop spans 15 amino acids. Germline V lookup: CDR1 SGHTS, CDR2 YDEGEE. V shed 4 bases, J shed 0 bases, and the junction held 4 bases outside the gene matches.

V gene TRBV7-3 combines with J gene TRBJ2-5, with TRBD2 matching 12 bases. The V segment lost 4 bases and the J segment 1 base; nucleotides outside the gene matches: 1. There are 15 residues in the CDR3. Germline-derived CDR1 and CDR2 are SGHTA and FQGTGA. CDR3 sequence reads: CASSSGLAGQETQYF. The CDR3 nucleotides are TGTGCCAGCAGCTCGGGACTAGCGGGCCAAGAGACCCAGTACTTC.

This chain links TRBV9 with TRBJ1-5, with 9 bases that match TRBD1. Per the germline V gene, CDR1 is SGDLS and CDR2 is YYNGEE. After removal of 4 bases from V and 4 bases from J, the junction contained 3 bases not matched to a gene. The CDR3 has 14 amino acids. DNA of the CDR3: TGTGCCAGCAGCAAAGGGACAGGGAATCAGCCCCAGCATTTT. Its translation: CASSKGTGNQPQHF.

This chain joins TRBV19 and TRBJ1-5, with a tentative D call TRBD1 (5 bases). There are 15 residues in the CDR3. Germline V gene sequence: CDR1 LNHDA, CDR2 SQIVND (reference sequence). Trimming removed 7 bases from V and 2 bases from J, with 15 bases in between. The CDR3 spells CASTDVGGGNQPQHF. The DNA for the CDR3 is TGTGCCAGTACCGATGTGGGGGGTGGCAATCAGCCCCAGCATTTT.

The chain employs TRBV5-1 and TRBJ1-6, with 9 nucleotides matching TRBD1. Germline V gives CDR1 SGHRS, CDR2 YFSETQ. The CDR3 is made up of 14 amino acids. Unmatched junction bases numbered 1, after V lost 2 bases and J lost 7 bases. Here the CDR3 DNA reads TGCGCCAGCAGCTTTGACAGGGGGAATTCACCCCTCCACTTT. Protein: CASSFDRGNSPLHF.

The J gene is TRBJ2-3, the V gene TRBV29-1, with 9 bases matching TRBD2. The CDR3 runs 12 residues. Germline V gene data show CDR1 as SQVTM and CDR2 as ANQGSEA. The V gene end was trimmed by 6 bases and the J gene end by 6 bases; junction bases not matched to a gene: 4. The CDR3, as DNA: TGCAGCGTGGTAGCGGGGGTTGATACGCAGTATTTT. Its protein product is CSVVAGVDTQYF.

The chain employs TRBV18 and TRBJ1-4, with 9 bases aligning to TRBD1. V shed 2 bases and J 7 bases; nucleotides not matched to a gene: 5. The CDR3 runs 15 residues. Germline CDR1 and CDR2: KGHSH and LQKENI. The CDR3 coding sequence is TGTGCCAGCTCACCAAGGGACAGGGAAAGTGAAAAACTGTTTTTT. It specifies CASSPRDRESEKLFF.

This clone came up once. The chain carries TRBV28 and TRBJ2-2; D might be TRBD2 (7 bases). CDR1 is MDHEN and CDR2 is SYDVKM in the germline V gene. Trimming took off 6 bases at V and 0 bases at J, with 20 bases between the two ends. The CDR3 is 18 amino acids. In DNA form, the CDR3 reads TGTGCCAGCAGGCTCAACCCGAGGGGGGGAGCGAACACCGGGGAGCTGTTTTTT. This gives the protein CASRLNPRGGANTGELFF.

The chain links TRBV5-8 to TRBJ2-1; 10 nucleotides line up with TRBD1. V trimming: 9 bases; J trimming: 5 bases; junction bases outside the gene matches: 17. The germline CDR1 and CDR2 sequences are SGHTS and YDEGEE. CDR3 length: 17 residues. The CDR3 region is CATRDRGVQELHNEQFF. The CDR3 nucleotides read TGTGCCACCCGGGACAGGGGTGTCCAAGAGCTACACAATGAGCAGTTCTTC.

The chain recombines TRBV5-1 with TRBJ2-3, with D tentatively TRBD2 (6 bases). Germline loops: CDR1 SGHRS, CDR2 YFSETQ. This CDR3 is built from 14 residues. Trimming removed 4 bases from V and 6 bases from J, with 15 bases in between. The CDR3 region is CASSPTSGGDTQYF. The CDR3 nucleotides read TGCGCCAGCAGCCCGACTAGTGGCGGGGATACGCAGTATTTT. The entire variable domain, with the rest obtained from reference TRBV5-1 and TRBJ2-3, is as follows: KAGVTQTPRYLIKTRGQQVTLSCSPISGHRSVSWYQQTPGQGLQFLFEYFSETQRNKGNFPGRFSGRQFSNSRSEMNVSTLELGDSALYLCASSPTSGGDTQYFGPGTRLTVL.

The rearrangement uses TRBV30 and TRBJ2-7; TRBD1 is a possible D gene (6 bases). This CDR3 region has 13 residues. Looked up from germline, CDR1 is GTSNPN and CDR2 is SVGIG (reference sequence). Trimming shortened V by 3 bases and J by 5 bases, and 14 bases separated the two germline ends. This CDR3 reads CAWSRGHQDEQYF. The CDR3 region has the DNA TGTGCCTGGAGCCGGGGACACCAAGACGAGCAGTACTTC.

The chain uses TRBV12-3 or TRBV12-4 and TRBJ1-5; D gene unclear. CDR3 length equals 12 residues. Trimming shortened V by 5 bases and J by 4 bases, and 6 bases separated the two germline ends. As DNA, the CDR3 is TGTGCCAGCAGTATACAGAATCAGCCCCAGCATTTT. Its protein is CASSIQNQPQHF.

The CDR3 coding sequence is TGCGCCAGCACCCGAGAGGGTTTCTACGAGCAGTACTTC. Amino acids: CASTREGFYEQYF. The gene calls are TRBV5-1 and TRBJ2-7; D is possibly TRBD2 (5 bases). V was shortened by 6 bases and J by 3 bases, with 13 bases between the two germline ends. The CDR3 is made up of 13 amino acids. Looked up from germline, CDR1 is SGHRS and CDR2 is YFSETQ. The full variable domain, completed using reference TRBV5-1 and TRBJ2-7, is KAGVTQTPRYLIKTRGQQVTLSCSPISGHRSVSWYQQTPGQGLQFLFEYFSETQRNKGNFPGRFSGRQFSNSRSEMNVSTLELGDSALYLCASTREGFYEQYFGPGTRLTVT.

The chain links TRBV19 to TRBJ2-7; the D is unclear. Deletions cut 0 bases from V and 7 bases from J, with 13 bases between. In germline, CDR1 is LNHDA, CDR2 SQIVND (reference sequence). This CDR3 is built from 14 residues. The CDR3, as DNA: TGTGCCAGTAGTATAGATTCGACAATCCTAGAGCAGTACTTC. This encodes CASSIDSTILEQYF.

The gene calls are TRBV6-6 and TRBJ1-1; D not certain. This CDR3 spans 14 amino acids. Trimming removed 0 bases at V and 0 bases at J, with 5 bases between. Germline V CDR1 and CDR2: MNHNY, SVGAGI (reference sequence). CDR3 residues: CASSYSIMNTEAFF. The CDR3 nucleotides read TGTGCCAGCAGTTACTCAATCATGAACACTGAAGCTTTCTTT.

This clone has just one count. The V call is TRBV28, the J call TRBJ1-1; 7 bases are a match to TRBD1. V was pared by 6 bases and J by 0 bases, with 13 bases of the junction left unmatched. This CDR3 contains 17 residues. Germline CDR1 and CDR2: MDHEN and SYDVKM. DNA of the CDR3: TGTGCCAGCAGCCCGTGGGGACAGCCTCCCATGAACACTGAAGCTTTCTTT. Translated: CASSPWGQPPMNTEAFF.

The chain has TRBV15 and TRBJ1-1, with D possibly matching TRBD1 (5 bases). CDR3 length: 17 residues. CDR1 LNHNV and CDR2 YYDKDF come from the germline V gene (reference sequence). Trimming removed 2 bases from V and 0 bases from J, with 16 bases in between. The CDR3: CATSRFGWGVMNTEAFF. The CDR3 coding sequence is TGTGCCACCAGCAGATTTGGGTGGGGCGTCATGAACACTGAAGCTTTCTTT.

The rearrangement joins TRBV28 to TRBJ2-7, with 7 bases aligning to TRBD2. From germline, CDR1 is MDHEN and CDR2 SYDVKM. The V gene end was trimmed by 7 bases and the J gene end by 0 bases; junction bases not matched to a gene: 3. There are 13 residues in the CDR3. The CDR3 DNA is TGTGCCAGCACCGGGGGGTTCTCCTACGAGCAGTACTTC. It encodes CASTGGFSYEQYF.

The rearrangement links TRBV5-4 to TRBJ2-7, with 15 bases matching TRBD2. The CDR3 contains 16 residues. The V segment lost 3 bases and the J segment 5 bases; nucleotides outside the gene matches: 6. From germline, CDR1 is SGHNT and CDR2 YYREEE (reference sequence). The DNA for the CDR3 is TGTGCCAGCAGCTCGGGACTAGCGGGGGGAGTGAACGAGCAGTACTTC. It is translated as CASSSGLAGGVNEQYF.

A remark on this clone: Additional DNA sequences in this sample encode the identical CDR3. This chain's CDR3 is CASSETGNQPQHF. Written as DNA, the CDR3 is TGTGCCAGCAGTGAGACAGGAAATCAGCCCCAGCATTTT. The rearrangement joins TRBV6-1 to TRBJ1-5; maybe TRBD1 (6 bases). The germline V gene encodes CDR1 MNHNS and CDR2 SASEGT. The V end lost 3 bases, the J end lost 4 bases, and 7 bases lay between the germline ends. This CDR3 spans 13 amino acids.